This T cell receptor (beta chain) stems from a study of response to subunit inactivated influenza vaccine listed by TCRdb under 2018. Study-wide context: The study used deep quantitative T cell receptor repertoire profiling to track responses to a trivalent subunit inactivated influenza vaccine. Summary of the overall study and its limitations: According to the authors, only a limited number of new T cells may be recruited by each seasonal influenza vaccination.

The library relied on RT-PCR. Sequencing instrument: Illumina HiSeq 2500. TCRdb ran its own pipeline on the public reads, namely fastp trimming at Q25 and MiXCR clone calling, and kept in-frame beta chains. Every CDR3 protein is listed once, alongside the most common genes and DNA of its rows. The sample table shows roughly 570,000 distinct CDR3 sequences, and under 15% are seen once. Of the sample, 13% is held by the ten largest clones. CDR1 and CDR2 are drawn from the germline V gene (reference sequence): SEHNR, FQNEAQ. For this chain, trimming is 5 bases at the V end and 8 bases at the J end, and the number of junction bases without a gene match is 14. Taken from cysteine to phenylalanine, the CDR3 has 17 residues. Left in the record is the CDR3 DNA by itself, 51 bases read in frame from the first base. On this clonotype itself: This receptor's antigen is unknown. No quality values exist for individual bases; no much larger clone is one base distant.

The time point label, as the study defines it: around 47 days after influenza vaccine administration. The chain is assembled from TRBV7-9 and TRBJ2-1; 11 bases in the junction line up with TRBD2. Specimen: PBMCs from blood, collected more than 35 days after vaccination. The TCR sequence derives from a man in his fifties or sixties who received an inactivated influenza vaccine. Donor details come from another sample of the same person, matched by shared clones. The nucleotide sequence is given as TGTGCCAGCAGCCCACAACTAGCGGGAGTCTGGGGGGATGAGCAGTTCTTC. Translated, this is CASSPQLAGVWGDEQFF.